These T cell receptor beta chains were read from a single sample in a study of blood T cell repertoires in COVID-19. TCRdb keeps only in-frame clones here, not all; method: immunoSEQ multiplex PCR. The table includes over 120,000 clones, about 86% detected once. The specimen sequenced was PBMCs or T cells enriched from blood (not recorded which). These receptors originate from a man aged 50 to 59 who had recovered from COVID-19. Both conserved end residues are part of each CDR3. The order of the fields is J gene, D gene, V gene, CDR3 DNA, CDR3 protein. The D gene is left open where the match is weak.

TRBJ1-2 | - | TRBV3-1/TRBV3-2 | TGTGCCAGCAGCCAACTAGGAGAGGCTGGCTACACCTTC | CASSQLGEAGYTF
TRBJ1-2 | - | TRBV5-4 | TGTGCCAGCAGCTTGCCGGGCGCGGGGGGCTACACCTTC | CASSLPGAGGYTF
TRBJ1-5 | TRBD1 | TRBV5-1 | TGCGCCAGCAGTCCCGGACAGGGAGGGAGCAATCAGCCCCAGCATTTT | CASSPGQGGSNQPQHF
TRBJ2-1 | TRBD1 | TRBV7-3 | TGTGCCAGCAGCTACACAGGGGTCGATGAGCAGTTCTTC | CASSYTGVDEQFF
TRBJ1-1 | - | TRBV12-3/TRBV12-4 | TGTGCCAGCAGTAACGGAGTAGGAGCTTTCTTT | CASSNGVGAFF
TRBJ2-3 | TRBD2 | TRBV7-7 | TGTGCTAGCAGCTTGGAAGCGGGGGGCCGGCCTGATACGCAGTATTTT | CASSLEAGGRPDTQYF
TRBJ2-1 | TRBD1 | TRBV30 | TGTGCCTACCGGGACAGGTCCCCCGAGCAGTTCTTC | CAYRDRSPEQFF
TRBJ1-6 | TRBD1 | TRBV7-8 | TGTGCCAGCAGCTCGAGGGACAGAGCAAACTATAATTCACCCCTCCACTTT | CASSSRDRANYNSPLHF
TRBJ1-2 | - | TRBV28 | TGTGCCAGCAGTTCCCCTGGGTCTTCCTACAGCTATGGCTACACCTTC | CASSSPGSSYSYGYTF
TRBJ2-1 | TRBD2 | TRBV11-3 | TGTGCCAGCAGCTCCCGGACTAGCGGAAGGGAAAAAGAGCAGTTCTTC | CASSSRTSGREKEQFF
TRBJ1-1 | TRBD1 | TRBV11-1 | TGTGCCAGCAGCCCAGACAGGGGCGACACTGAAGCTTTCTTT | CASSPDRGDTEAFF
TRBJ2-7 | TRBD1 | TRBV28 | TGTGCCAGCAAAAACAGGGGTTCGACCTACGAGCAGTACTTC | CASKNRGSTYEQYF
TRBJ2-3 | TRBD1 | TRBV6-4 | TGTGCCAGCACCACCGTGAGGGGGCGTAGAGATACGCAGTATTTT | CASTTVRGRRDTQYF
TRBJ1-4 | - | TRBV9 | TGTGCCAGCAGCGTAACCCAGGGTGGTAATGAAAAACTGTTTTTT | CASSVTQGGNEKLFF
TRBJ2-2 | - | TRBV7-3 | TGTGCCAGCAGCTTAATCCCACCGGACTTAAACACCGGGGAGCTGTTTTTT | CASSLIPPDLNTGELFF
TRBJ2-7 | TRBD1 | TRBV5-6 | TGTGCCAGCAGCTTGACGGGGACAGGGGTGGCCGAGCAGTACTTC | CASSLTGTGVAEQYF
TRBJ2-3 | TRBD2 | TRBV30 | TGTGCCTGGGGGACTAGCGGGGGTTTGTATACGCAGTATTTT | CAWGTSGGLYTQYF
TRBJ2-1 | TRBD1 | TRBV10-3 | TGTGCCACCCAGGGGACAGCGATATACAATGAGCAGTTCTTC | CATQGTAIYNEQFF
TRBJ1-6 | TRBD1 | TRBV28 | TGTGCCAGCAGTTTAGGGGACAGGGATTTGTCACCCCTCCACTTT | CASSLGDRDLSPLHF
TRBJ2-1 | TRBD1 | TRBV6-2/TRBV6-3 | TGTGCCAGCAGCGTGGGACAGGGGAGGTGGAATGAGCAGTTCTTC | CASSVGQGRWNEQFF
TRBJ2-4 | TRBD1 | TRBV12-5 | TGTGCTAGTGGTTGGCCCCCGGGACAGGGGGAAGGCATTCAGTACTTC | CASGWPPGQGEGIQYF
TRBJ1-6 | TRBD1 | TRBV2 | TGTGCCAGCAGCGAGGACAGGGGAGTCTTCTATAATTCACCCCTCCACTTT | CASSEDRGVFYNSPLHF